The following is a TCR beta chain sequence with its context. CDR1 is SGHTA, CDR2 FQGNSA, per germline. The CDR3 spans 14 residues. The germline V and J ends were trimmed by 5 bases and 10 bases, with 20 bases remaining between them. Primers: 60 Vbeta forward and 13 Jbeta reverse. Measured with immunoSEQ multiplex PCR; TCRdb has only the in-frame clones, and not every one. This sample yields about 180,000 clones, of which about three quarters are seen a single time; approximately 3.7% belongs to the top ten. This sample was taken from a study of cytomegalovirus exposure and HLA in healthy donors. V gene TRBV7-2 combines with J gene TRBJ1-2, with D perhaps matching TRBD1 (5 bases). The sample consisted of PBMCs. The sequence came from a woman aged 55-70 years in good health and CMV-seropositive. This CDR3 is CASSLSAGRAVYTF. In DNA form, the CDR3 reads TGTGCCAGCAGCCTCAGTGCTGGCAGGGCGGTCTACACCTTC.